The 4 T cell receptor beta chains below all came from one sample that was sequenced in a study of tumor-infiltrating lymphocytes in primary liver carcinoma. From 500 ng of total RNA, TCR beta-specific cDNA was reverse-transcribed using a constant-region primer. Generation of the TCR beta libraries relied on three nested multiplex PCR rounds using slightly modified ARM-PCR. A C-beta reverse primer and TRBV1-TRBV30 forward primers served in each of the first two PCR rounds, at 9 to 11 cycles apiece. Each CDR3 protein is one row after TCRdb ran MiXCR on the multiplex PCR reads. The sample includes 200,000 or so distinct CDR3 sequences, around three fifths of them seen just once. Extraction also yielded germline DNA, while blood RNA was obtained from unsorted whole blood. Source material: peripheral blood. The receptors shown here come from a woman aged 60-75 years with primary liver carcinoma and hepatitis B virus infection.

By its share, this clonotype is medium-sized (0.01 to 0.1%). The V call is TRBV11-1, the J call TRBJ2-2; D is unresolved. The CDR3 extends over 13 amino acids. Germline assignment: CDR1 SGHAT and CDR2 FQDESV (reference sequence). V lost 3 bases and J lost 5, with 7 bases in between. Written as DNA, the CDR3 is TGTGCCAGCAGCTTTAATCCAACCGGGGAGCTGTTTTTT. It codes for CASSFNPTGELFF.

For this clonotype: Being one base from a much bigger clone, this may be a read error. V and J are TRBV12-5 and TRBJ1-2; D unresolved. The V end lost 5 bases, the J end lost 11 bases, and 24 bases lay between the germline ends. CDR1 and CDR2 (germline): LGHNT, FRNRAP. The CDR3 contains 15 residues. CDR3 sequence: CASGPSGDGDMRYTF. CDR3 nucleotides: TGTGCTAGTGGTCCCAGCGGGGATGGCGATATGCGGTACACCTTC. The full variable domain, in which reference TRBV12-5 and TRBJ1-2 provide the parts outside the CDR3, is DARVTQTPRHKVTEMGQEVTMRCQPILGHNTVFWYRQTMMQGLELLAYFRNRAPLDDSGMPKDRFSAEMPDATLATLKIQPSEPRDSAVYFCASGPSGDGDMRYTFGSGTRLTVV.

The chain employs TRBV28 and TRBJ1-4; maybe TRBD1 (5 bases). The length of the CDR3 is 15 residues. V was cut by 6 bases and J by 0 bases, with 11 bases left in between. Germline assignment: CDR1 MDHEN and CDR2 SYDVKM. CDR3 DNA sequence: TGTGCCAGCAGCCTGGACATTTCAACTAATGAAAAACTGTTTTTT. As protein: CASSLDISTNEKLFF.

The CDR3 bases are TGTGCCAAGAGCTCCGGACTAGCGGGATTCTACGAGCAGTACTTC. It yields the protein CAKSSGLAGFYEQYF. The V and J genes are TRBV13 and TRBJ2-7, with 12 bases identical to TRBD2. Per the germline V gene, CDR1 is PRHDT and CDR2 is FYEKMQ (reference sequence). V dropped 10 bases and J dropped 3; count of bases not matched to a gene: 10. There are 15 residues in the CDR3.